This record covers a single T cell receptor (beta chain). Its antigen is not known. This sample stems from a study of T cell responses to AZD1222 COVID-19 vaccine. Findings and caveats of the study: Sampled repertoires all dated from after the peak T cell response. Reportedly, nearly half of unique spike TCRs recognized epitopes outside B.1.351/B.1.1.7 mutations. White British people made up most donors, females outnumbered males, and clonal diversity was possibly underestimated. After two AZD1222 doses, spike-specific TCR breadth and depth rose versus day 0.

The protocol was immunoSEQ multiplex PCR, while the TCRdb copy is restricted to in-frame clones and leaves out a portion. The sample yields roughly 180,000 clones, 90% to 95% seen once. The CDR3 runs 14 residues. From germline, CDR1 is MNHEY and CDR2 SVGEGT. Trimming removed 6 bases from V and 3 bases from J, with 14 bases in between. The sample here was peripheral blood, taken on day 0 of AZD1222 vaccination. The chain uses TRBV6-2 or TRBV6-3 and TRBJ1-1; possible D gene TRBD1, 6 bases. The clonotype comes from an adult in good health. This CDR3 reads CASSHRETHTEAFF. The CDR3 DNA is TGTGCCAGCAGCCACAGGGAAACCCACACTGAAGCTTTCTTT.